This T cell receptor beta chain was identified in a study of blood T cell repertoires in COVID-19. The method was immunoSEQ multiplex PCR; TCRdb's version includes in-frame clones alone and lacks a portion of them. The repertoire holds 150,000 or so clones, with 87% as singletons. Trimming at V came to 5 bases and at J to 1 base, leaving 8 bases not matched to a gene. Germline V gene data show CDR1 as MNHEY and CDR2 as SMNVEV (reference sequence). The length of the CDR3 is 15 residues. The V and J genes are TRBV27 and TRBJ2-7, with TRBD1 matching 7 bases. Material for sequencing was peripheral blood. The receptor comes from a man at least 80 years old with acute or convalescent COVID-19. The CDR3 region has the DNA TGTGCCAGCAGTGCCCGACAGGGTTGGTCCTACGAGCAGTACTTC. This codes for CASSARQGWSYEQYF.